This T cell receptor (beta chain) was sequenced in a study of CD8+CD57+ T cells in acquired aplastic anemia. In the study overall: On average, sorted CD4+ and CD8+ cells gave about 2.9 ug of DNA. Among healthy donors, CD4+ cells averaged approximately 10 million reads.

Using genomic DNA as the template, TCR beta VDJ and CDR3 profiling was carried out. TCRdb re-called the reads through MiXCR, storing one row per CDR3 protein. The sample includes 200,000 to 250,000 distinct CDR3 sequences, approximately 60% seen only once; the top ten take 25% to 30%. Whole-study findings and limits: Patients and controls had in common twenty-nine CD8+ CDR3 sequences.

There are many counts of this clonotype. Antigen specificity is unknown. The V and J ends lost 0 bases and 2 bases respectively, with 14 bases between them. The germline CDR1 and CDR2 sequences are DFQATT and SNEGSKA (reference sequence). The CDR3 covers 15 residues. The receptor comes from a human donor in good health. What was sequenced was sorted CD4+, CD8+, or CD8+CD57+ T cells (not recorded which) from PBMCs. The chain uses TRBV20-1 and TRBJ2-7; weak D call: TRBD1 (6 bases). The DNA for the CDR3 is TGCAGTGCTAGAGATGTTCGTGGACAGCCCTACGAGCAGTACTTC. It encodes CSARDVRGQPYEQYF.